This TCR beta chain was documented in a study of blood T cell repertoires in COVID-19. As for the study in general: Nucleic acid was either cDNA or gDNA, and it came from T cells, B-cell-depleted T cells, or PBMCs.

Per the original data handling: By means of reference gene primer amplification, nucleated cell counts were estimated. The method was immunoSEQ multiplex PCR; TCRdb's version includes in-frame clones alone and lacks a portion of them. Clone size and the V and J calls come from that table; the DNA yielded D and trimming. The sample includes a few hundred thousand clones, around 87% of them seen just once. Germline V gene sequence: CDR1 LGHDT, CDR2 YNNKEL (reference sequence). CDR3 length: 11 residues. Trimming took 5 bases from V and 10 from J, leaving 12 bases between them. The TCR comes from a man younger than 45 who had recovered from COVID-19. The V and J genes are TRBV3-1 (or the pseudogene TRBV3-2) and TRBJ2-7, with a tentative D call TRBD2 (5 bases). Sequenced sample: PBMCs or T cells enriched from blood (not recorded which). In nucleotides, the CDR3 is TGTGCCAGCAGCTACAGCGGAATTCAGTACTTC. Protein: CASSYSGIQYF.